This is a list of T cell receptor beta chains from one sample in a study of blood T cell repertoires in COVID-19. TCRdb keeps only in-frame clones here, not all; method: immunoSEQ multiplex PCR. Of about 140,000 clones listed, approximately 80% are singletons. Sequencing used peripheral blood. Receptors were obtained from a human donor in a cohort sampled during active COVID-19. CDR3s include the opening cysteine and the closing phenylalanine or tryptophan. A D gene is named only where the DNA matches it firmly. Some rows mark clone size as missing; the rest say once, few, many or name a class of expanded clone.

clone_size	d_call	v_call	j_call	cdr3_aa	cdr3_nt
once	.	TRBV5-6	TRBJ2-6	CASSLWGPGANVLTF	TGTGCCAGCAGCTTATGGGGGCCTGGGGCCAACGTCCTGACTTTC
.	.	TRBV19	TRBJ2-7	CASSISGPTGYEQYF	TGTGCCAGTAGTATAAGCGGGCCCACAGGCTACGAGCAGTACTTC
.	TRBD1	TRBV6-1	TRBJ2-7	CASSEPGQGLYEQYF	TGTGCCAGCAGTGAACCGGGACAGGGGTTGTACGAGCAGTACTTC
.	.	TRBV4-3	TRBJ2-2	CASSHESRTNTGELFF	TGCGCCAGCAGCCACGAGAGCAGGACGAACACCGGGGAGCTGTTTTTT
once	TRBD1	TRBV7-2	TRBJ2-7	CASSKGQGSYEQYF	TGTGCCAGCAGCAAAGGACAGGGTTCCTACGAGCAGTACTTC
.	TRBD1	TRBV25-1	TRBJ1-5	CASSDSRQGSNQPQHF	TGTGCCAGCAGTGATTCTCGACAGGGAAGCAATCAGCCCCAGCATTTT
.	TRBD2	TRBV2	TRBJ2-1	CAGGSGTYNEQFF	TGTGCCGGGGGGAGCGGGACTTACAATGAGCAGTTCTTC
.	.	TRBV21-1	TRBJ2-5	CASSVASGKGETQYF	TGTGCCAGCAGCGTGGCTAGCGGGAAGGGTGAGACCCAGTACTTC
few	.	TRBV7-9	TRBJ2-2	CASSFIAGELFF	TGTGCCAGCAGCTTCATAGCCGGGGAGCTGTTTTTT
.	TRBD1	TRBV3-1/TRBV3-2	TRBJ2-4	CASSQQPQGQYKNIQYF	TGTGCCAGCAGCCAGCAACCCCAGGGACAGTACAAAAACATTCAGTACTTC
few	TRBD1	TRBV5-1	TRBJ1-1	CASSFQGAAEAFF	TGCGCCAGCAGCTTTCAGGGGGCGGCTGAAGCTTTCTTT
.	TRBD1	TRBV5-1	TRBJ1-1	CASSYIRTGGSGTEAFF	TGCGCCAGCAGCTACATCCGGACAGGGGGCTCTGGTACTGAAGCTTTCTTT
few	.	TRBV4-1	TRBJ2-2	CASSLAGGSGELFF	TGCGCCAGCAGCCTCGCCGGGGGTAGCGGGGAGCTGTTTTTT
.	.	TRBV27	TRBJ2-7	CASSLGTGTLSYEQYF	TGTGCCAGCAGTTTAGGCACCGGGACTCTATCCTACGAGCAGTACTTC
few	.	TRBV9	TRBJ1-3	CASNLRGGSGNTIYF	TGTGCCAGCAACCTTAGGGGGGGCTCTGGAAACACCATATATTTT
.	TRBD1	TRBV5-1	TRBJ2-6	CASSLGVRGSSGANVLTF	TGCGCCAGCAGCTTGGGGGTCAGGGGGTCCTCTGGGGCCAACGTCCTGACTTTC
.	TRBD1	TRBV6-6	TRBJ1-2	CASSDTTTGQHGYTF	TGTGCCAGCAGTGACACGACAACGGGACAGCATGGCTACACCTTC
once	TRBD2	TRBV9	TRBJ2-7	CASSAAGTTDEQYF	TGTGCCAGCAGCGCCGCCGGGACTACTGACGAGCAGTACTTC
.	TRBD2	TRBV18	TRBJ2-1	CASSLTLAGALNEQFF	TGTGCCAGCTCACTAACCCTAGCGGGAGCCCTCAATGAGCAGTTCTTC
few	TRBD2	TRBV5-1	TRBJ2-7	CASSLGGAGDYEQYF	TGCGCCAGCAGCTTGGGCGGAGCGGGAGATTACGAGCAGTACTTC
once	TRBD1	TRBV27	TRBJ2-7	CASSTGGEQYF	TGTGCCAGCAGCACAGGGGGCGAGCAGTACTTC
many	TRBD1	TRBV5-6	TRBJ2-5	CASSLETGGETQYF	TGTGCCAGCAGCTTGGAGACAGGGGGCGAGACCCAGTACTTC
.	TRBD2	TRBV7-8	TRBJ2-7	CASSLSGSESEQYF	TGTGCCAGCAGCCTCAGCGGGAGCGAATCCGAGCAGTACTTC
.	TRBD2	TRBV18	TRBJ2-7	CASSPLIVSSGIYEQYF	TGTGCCAGCTCACCATTGATCGTGTCTAGCGGGATTTACGAGCAGTACTTC
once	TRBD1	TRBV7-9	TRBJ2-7	CASSPQGDPTYEQYF	TGTGCCAGCAGCCCACAGGGGGACCCCACCTACGAGCAGTACTTC
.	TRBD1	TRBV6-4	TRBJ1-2	CASSPGTGRANYGYTF	TGTGCCAGCAGCCCCGGGACAGGGAGAGCTAACTATGGCTACACCTTC
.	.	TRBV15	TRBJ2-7	CATSRDKGGLSYEQYF	TGTGCCACCAGCAGAGATAAGGGGGGGCTTTCCTACGAGCAGTACTTC
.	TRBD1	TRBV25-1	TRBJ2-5	CASSESGTGKETQYF	TGTGCCAGCAGTGAATCTGGGACAGGGAAAGAGACCCAGTACTTC
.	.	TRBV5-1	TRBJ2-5	CASRPGEETQYF	TGCGCCAGCAGGCCTGGAGAAGAGACCCAGTACTTC
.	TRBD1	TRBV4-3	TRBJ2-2	CASSQDGTAGELFF	TGCGCCAGCAGCCAAGATGGGACAGCCGGGGAGCTGTTTTTT
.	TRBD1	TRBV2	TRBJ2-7	CASSIWTGGEQYF	TGTGCCAGCAGTATCTGGACAGGGGGGGAGCAGTACTTC
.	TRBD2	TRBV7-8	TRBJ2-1	CASSSRASGTYNEQFF	TGTGCCAGCAGCTCGAGAGCTAGCGGGACCTACAATGAGCAGTTCTTC
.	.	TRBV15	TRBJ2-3	CATSRDVIDTQYF	TGTGCCACCAGCAGAGACGTTATAGATACGCAGTATTTT
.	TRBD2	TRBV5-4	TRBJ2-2	CASSLRPGTSGSGTGELFF	TGTGCCAGCAGCTTGCGTCCCGGGACTAGCGGGAGTGGCACCGGGGAGCTGTTTTTT
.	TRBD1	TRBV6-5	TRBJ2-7	CASSYDRVSYEQYF	TGTGCCAGCAGTTACGACAGGGTCTCCTACGAGCAGTACTTC
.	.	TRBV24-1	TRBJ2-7	CATSDSDSLTYEQYF	TGTGCCACCAGTGATTCCGACAGTCTCACCTACGAGCAGTACTTC
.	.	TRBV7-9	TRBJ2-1	CASSAPTRMVYAGDEQFF	TGTGCCAGCAGCGCCCCCACTCGAATGGTCTACGCGGGCGATGAGCAGTTCTTC
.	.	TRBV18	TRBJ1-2	CASSLTIGTGDGGGGYTF	TGTGCCAGCTCACTCACAATAGGAACGGGGGACGGCGGAGGTGGCTACACCTTC
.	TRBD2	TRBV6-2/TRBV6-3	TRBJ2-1	CASSYFSGTSGRNEQFF	TGTGCCAGCAGTTACTTTTCCGGGACTAGCGGGAGAAATGAGCAGTTCTTC
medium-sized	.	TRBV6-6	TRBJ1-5	CASSRTASNQPQHF	TGTGCCAGCAGCCGGACAGCTAGCAATCAGCCCCAGCATTTT
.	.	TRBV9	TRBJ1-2	CASSVGWAGANYGYTF	TGTGCCAGCAGCGTAGGATGGGCGGGAGCTAACTATGGCTACACCTTC
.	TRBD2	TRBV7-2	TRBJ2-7	CASSFSGRAGFDEQYF	TGTGCCAGCAGTTTTAGCGGGAGGGCAGGATTTGACGAGCAGTACTTC
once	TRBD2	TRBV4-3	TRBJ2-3	CASSRIRAGRATDTQYF	TGCGCCAGCAGCCGGATACGTGCCGGGAGGGCCACAGATACGCAGTATTTT
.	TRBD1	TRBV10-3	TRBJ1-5	CAISRDRDQPQHF	TGTGCCATCAGTCGGGACAGGGATCAGCCCCAGCATTTT
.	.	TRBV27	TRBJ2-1	CASPATGRGPGNNHEQFF	TGTGCCAGTCCCGCCACGGGTCGGGGTCCGGGGAACAATCATGAGCAGTTCTTC
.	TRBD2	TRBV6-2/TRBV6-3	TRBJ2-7	CASSYRLAGGHEQYF	TGTGCCAGCAGTTACCGGTTAGCGGGAGGTCACGAGCAGTACTTC
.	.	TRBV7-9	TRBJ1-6	CASREDDSPLHF	TGTGCCAGCAGGGAGGATGATTCACCCCTCCACTTT
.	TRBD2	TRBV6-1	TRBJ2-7	CASSEISGGSYEQYF	TGTGCCAGCAGTGAAATTAGCGGGGGGTCCTACGAGCAGTACTTC
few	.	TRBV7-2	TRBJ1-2	CASSPTPLRDGYTF	TGTGCCAGCAGCCCGACCCCGCTTCGGGATGGCTACACCTTC
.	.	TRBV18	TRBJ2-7	CASSPSGVSYEQYF	TGTGCCAGCTCACCATCGGGAGTCTCCTACGAGCAGTACTTC
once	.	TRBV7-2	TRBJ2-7	CASSPTRGAYEQYF	TGTGCCAGCAGCCCGACTAGGGGAGCCTACGAGCAGTACTTC
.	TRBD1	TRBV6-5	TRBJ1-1	CASSYSTGRHPEAFF	TGTGCCAGCAGTTACTCGACAGGGCGACATCCTGAAGCTTTCTTT
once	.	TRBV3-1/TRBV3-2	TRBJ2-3	CASSQASSQYF	TGTGCCAGCAGCCAAGCTAGTTCCCAGTATTTT
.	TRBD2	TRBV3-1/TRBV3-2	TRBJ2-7	CASSQVASGSHAYEQYF	TGTGCCAGCAGCCAAGTGGCTAGCGGGAGTCACGCCTACGAGCAGTACTTC
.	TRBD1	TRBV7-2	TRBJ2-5	CASSSGTGRQETQYF	TGTGCCAGCAGCTCAGGGACAGGACGGCAAGAGACCCAGTACTTC
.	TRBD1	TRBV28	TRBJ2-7	CASRAPRQGVYF	TGTGCCAGCAGAGCCCCGAGACAGGGAGTGTACTTC